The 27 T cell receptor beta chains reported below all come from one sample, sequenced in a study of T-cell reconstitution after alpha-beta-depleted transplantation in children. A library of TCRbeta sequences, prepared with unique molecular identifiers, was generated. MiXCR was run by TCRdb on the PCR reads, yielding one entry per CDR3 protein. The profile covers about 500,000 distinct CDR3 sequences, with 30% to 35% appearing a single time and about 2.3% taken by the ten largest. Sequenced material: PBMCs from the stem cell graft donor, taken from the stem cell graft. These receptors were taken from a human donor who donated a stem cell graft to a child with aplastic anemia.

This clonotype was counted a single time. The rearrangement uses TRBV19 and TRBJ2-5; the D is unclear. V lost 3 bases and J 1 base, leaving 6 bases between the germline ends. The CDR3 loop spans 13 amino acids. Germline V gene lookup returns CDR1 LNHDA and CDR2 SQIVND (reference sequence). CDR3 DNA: TGTGCCAGTAGTATCACAACCCAAGAGACCCAGTACTTC. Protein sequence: CASSITTQETQYF.

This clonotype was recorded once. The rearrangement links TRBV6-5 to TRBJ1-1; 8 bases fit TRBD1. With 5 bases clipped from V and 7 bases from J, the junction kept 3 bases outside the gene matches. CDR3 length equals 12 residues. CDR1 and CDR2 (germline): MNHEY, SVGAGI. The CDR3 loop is CASSNRGIEAFF. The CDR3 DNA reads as TGTGCCAGCAGTAACAGGGGGATTGAAGCTTTCTTT.

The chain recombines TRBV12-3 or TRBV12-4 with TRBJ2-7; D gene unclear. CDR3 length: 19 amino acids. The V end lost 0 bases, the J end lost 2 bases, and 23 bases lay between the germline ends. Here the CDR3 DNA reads TGTGCCAGCAGTTTAGCCCCAACGCAACCCGAAACCGTCCCCTACGAGCAGTACGTC. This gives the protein CASSLAPTQPETVPYEQYV.

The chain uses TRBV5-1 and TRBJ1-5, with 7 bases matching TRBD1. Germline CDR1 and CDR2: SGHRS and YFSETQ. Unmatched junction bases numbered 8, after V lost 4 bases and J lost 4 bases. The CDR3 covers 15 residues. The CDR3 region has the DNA TGCGCCAGCAGCCCAACAGGGGAAGGTAATCAGCCCCAGCATTTT. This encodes CASSPTGEGNQPQHF.

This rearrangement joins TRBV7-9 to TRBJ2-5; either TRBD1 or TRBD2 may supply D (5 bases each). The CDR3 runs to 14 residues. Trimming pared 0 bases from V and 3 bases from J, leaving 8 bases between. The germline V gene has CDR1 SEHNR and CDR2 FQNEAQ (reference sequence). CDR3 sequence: CASSLAGREETQYF. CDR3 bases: TGTGCCAGCAGCTTAGCGGGGCGGGAAGAGACCCAGTACTTC. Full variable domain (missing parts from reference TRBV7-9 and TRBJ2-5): DTGVSQNPRHKITKRGQNVTFRCDPISEHNRLYWYRQTLGQGPEFLTYFQNEAQLEKSRLLSDRFSAERPKGSFSTLEIQRTEQGDSAMYLCASSLAGREETQYFGPGTRLLVL.

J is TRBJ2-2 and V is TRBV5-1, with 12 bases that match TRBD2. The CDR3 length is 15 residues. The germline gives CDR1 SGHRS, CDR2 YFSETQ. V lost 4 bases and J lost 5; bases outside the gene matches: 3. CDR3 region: CASSETSGRTGELFF. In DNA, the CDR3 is TGCGCCAGCAGCGAGACTAGCGGGAGAACCGGGGAGCTGTTTTTT.

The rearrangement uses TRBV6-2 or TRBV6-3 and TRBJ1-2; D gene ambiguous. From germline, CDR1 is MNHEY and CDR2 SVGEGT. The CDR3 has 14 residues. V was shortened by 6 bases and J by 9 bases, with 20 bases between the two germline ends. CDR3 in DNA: TGTGCCAGCAGGAGCTCCCCCAACTCGCTGAGCTACACCTTC. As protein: CASRSSPNSLSYTF.

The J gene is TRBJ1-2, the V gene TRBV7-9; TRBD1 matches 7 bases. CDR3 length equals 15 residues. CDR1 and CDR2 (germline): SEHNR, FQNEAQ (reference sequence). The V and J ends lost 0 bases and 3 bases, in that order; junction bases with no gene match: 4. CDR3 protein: CASSLAPQGDYGYTF. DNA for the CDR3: TGTGCCAGCAGCTTAGCACCCCAGGGGGACTATGGCTACACCTTC.

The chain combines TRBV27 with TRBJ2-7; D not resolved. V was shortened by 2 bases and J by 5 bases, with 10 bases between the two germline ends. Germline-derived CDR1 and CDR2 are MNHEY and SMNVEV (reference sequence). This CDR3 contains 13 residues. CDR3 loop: CASSLRARDEQYF. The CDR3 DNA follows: TGTGCCAGCAGTTTACGTGCGAGAGACGAGCAGTACTTC.

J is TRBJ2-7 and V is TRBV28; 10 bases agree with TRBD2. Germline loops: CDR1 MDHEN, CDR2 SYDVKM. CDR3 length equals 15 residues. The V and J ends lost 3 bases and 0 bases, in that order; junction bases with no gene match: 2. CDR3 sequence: CASSLASGSSYEQYF. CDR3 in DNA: TGTGCCAGCAGTTTGGCTAGCGGGAGCTCCTACGAGCAGTACTTC.

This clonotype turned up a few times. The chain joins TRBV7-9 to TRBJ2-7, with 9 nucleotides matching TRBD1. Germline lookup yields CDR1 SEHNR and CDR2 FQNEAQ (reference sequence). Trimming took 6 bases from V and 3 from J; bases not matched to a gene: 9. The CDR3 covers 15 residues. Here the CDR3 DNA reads TGTGCCAGCAGTCGGGTCGGGACAGGGAACTACGAGCAGTACGTC. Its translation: CASSRVGTGNYEQYV.

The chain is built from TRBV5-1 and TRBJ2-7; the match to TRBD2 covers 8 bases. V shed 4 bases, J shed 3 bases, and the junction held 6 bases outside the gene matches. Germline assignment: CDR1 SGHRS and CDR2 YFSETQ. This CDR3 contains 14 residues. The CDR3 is CASSTTSGCYEQYF. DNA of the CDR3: TGCGCCAGCAGCACCACTAGCGGATGCTACGAGCAGTACTTC.

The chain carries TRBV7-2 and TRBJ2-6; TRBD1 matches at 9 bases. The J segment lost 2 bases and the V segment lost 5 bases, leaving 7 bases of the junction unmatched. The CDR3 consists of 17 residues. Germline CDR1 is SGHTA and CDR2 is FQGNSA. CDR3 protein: CASSRRDREAGANVLTF. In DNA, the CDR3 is TGTGCCAGCAGCCGTCGGGACAGGGAGGCTGGGGCCAACGTCCTGACTTTC.

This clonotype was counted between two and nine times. The CDR3 here is CASSAAGTSVDEQFF. CDR3 nucleotide sequence: TGTGCCAGCAGCGCCGCCGGGACTAGCGTGGATGAGCAGTTCTTC. The chain uses TRBV9 and TRBJ2-1; 10 bases are a match to TRBD2. The trim removed 3 bases at V and 8 bases at J, leaving 8 bases unmatched. There are 15 residues in the CDR3. CDR1 is SGDLS and CDR2 is YYNGEE in the germline V gene.

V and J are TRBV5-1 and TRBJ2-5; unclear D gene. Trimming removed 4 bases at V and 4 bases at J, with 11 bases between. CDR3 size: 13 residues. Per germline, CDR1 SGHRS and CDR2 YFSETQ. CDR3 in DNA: TGCGCCAGCAGCCCCTTGGGTTCAGAGACCCAGTACTTC. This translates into CASSPLGSETQYF.

This chain's CDR3 is CASSLARNVGEQFF. The CDR3 DNA sequence: TGTGCCAGCAGCTTAGCTAGAAATGTCGGTGAGCAGTTCTTC. This chain uses TRBV7-2 with TRBJ2-1; D remains unclear. The CDR3 runs to 14 residues. The germline V gene has CDR1 SGHTA and CDR2 FQGNSA. Trimming left V 0 bases short and J 9 bases short, with 12 bases between.

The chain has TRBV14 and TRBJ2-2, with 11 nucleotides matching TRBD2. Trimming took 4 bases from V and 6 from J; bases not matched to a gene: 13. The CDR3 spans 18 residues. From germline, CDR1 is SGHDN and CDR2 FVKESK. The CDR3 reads CASSRPLTSGIGAGELFF. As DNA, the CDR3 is TGTGCCAGCAGCCGGCCCCTGACTAGCGGGATTGGCGCCGGGGAGCTGTTTTTT.

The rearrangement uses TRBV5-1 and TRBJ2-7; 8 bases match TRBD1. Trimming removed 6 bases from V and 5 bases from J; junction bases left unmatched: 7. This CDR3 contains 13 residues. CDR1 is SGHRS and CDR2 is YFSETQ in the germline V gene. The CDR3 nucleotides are TGCGCCAGCACTGACAGGGGTAGCGACGAGCAGTACGTC. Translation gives CASTDRGSDEQYV.

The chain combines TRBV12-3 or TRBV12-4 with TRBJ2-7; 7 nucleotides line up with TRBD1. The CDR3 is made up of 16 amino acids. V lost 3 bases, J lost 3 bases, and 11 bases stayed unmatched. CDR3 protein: CASSLAGQRGLYEQYF. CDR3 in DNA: TGTGCCAGCAGTTTGGCTGGACAAAGGGGGCTCTACGAGCAGTACTTC.

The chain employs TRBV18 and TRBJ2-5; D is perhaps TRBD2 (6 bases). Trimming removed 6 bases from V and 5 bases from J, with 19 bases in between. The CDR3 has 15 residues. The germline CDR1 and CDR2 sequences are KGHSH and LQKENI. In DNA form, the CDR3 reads TGTGCCAGCTCGTCACTGGGACTGACCCGGGAGACCCAGTACTTC. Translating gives CASSSLGLTRETQYF.

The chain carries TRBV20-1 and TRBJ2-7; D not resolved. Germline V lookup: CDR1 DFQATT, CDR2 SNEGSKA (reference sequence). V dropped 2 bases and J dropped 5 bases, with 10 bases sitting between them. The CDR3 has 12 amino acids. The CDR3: CSARRGANEQYV. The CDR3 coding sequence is TGCAGTGCTAGAAGAGGAGCTAACGAGCAGTACGTC.

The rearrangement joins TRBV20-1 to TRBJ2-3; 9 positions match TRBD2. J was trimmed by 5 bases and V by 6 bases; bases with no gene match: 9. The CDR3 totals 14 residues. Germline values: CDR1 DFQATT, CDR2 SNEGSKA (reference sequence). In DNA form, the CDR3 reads TGCAGTGCCCATCCGGGGACTAGCTTAGATACGCAGTATTTT. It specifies CSAHPGTSLDTQYF.

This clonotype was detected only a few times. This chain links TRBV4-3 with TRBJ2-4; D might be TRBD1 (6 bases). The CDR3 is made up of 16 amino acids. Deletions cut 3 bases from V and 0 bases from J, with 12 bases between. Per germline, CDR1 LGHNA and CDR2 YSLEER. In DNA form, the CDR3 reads TGCGCCAGCAGCCAGAGAGAACAGGGAGCCAAAAACATTCAGTACTTC. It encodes CASSQREQGAKNIQYF.

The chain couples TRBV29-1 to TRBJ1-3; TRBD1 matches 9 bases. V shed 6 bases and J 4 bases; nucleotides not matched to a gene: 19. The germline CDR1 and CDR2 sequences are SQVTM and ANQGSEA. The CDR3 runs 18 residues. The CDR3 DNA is TGCAGCGTGGTGGACAGGGGAGAGTTTAGGGATTCAGGAAACACCATATATTTT. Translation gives CSVVDRGEFRDSGNTIYF.

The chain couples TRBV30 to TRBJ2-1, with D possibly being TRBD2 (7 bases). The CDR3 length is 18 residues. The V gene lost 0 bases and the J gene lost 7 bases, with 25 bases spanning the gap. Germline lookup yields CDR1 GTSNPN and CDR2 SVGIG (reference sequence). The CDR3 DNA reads TGTGCCTGGAGTGTTCAGCTACTCCTGGGGGCTAGCGGAAATGAGCAGTTCTTC. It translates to CAWSVQLLLGASGNEQFF.

CDR3 sequence reads: CASSYLAGSSYEQYV. The CDR3 nucleotides read TGTGCCAGCAGTTACCTAGCGGGGAGCTCCTACGAGCAGTACGTC. The chain links TRBV6-2 or TRBV6-3 to TRBJ2-7, with TRBD2 matching 9 bases. Germline CDR1 MNHEY, CDR2 SVGEGT. V gave up 2 bases and J gave up 0 bases; unmatched junction bases: 2. The CDR3 totals 15 residues.

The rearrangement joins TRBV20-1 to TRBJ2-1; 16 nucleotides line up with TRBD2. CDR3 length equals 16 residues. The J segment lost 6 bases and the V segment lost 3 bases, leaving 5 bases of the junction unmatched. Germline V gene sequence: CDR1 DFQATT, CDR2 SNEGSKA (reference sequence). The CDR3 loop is CSASGGTSGRGNEQFF. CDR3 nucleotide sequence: TGCAGTGCTAGCGGGGGGACTAGCGGGAGGGGCAATGAGCAGTTCTTC.